This T cell receptor beta chain is drawn from a study of shared clonotypes between healthy human individuals (dated by TCRdb to the early 2020s). Turning to the overall study: The cohort comprised a couple of women and a few men aged 18 to 49 years. Different laboratories and diverse techniques were used to prepare libraries and sequence TCR repertoires, to increase sequencing depth and limit assay-specific biases. Per donor, leukapheresis produced somewhere between about 0.8 and 9 billion PBMCs. Blood TCR repertoires of a handful of healthy adults were deeply sequenced to estimate repertoire size and the extent of clonotype sharing between individuals. For each donor, CD4 naive and CD4 memory were each given three plates, CD8 naive was given two plates, and CD8 memory was given one plate.

V is clipped by 1 base and J by 3 bases, and the sequence between their germline boundaries is 10 bases long. CDR1 SGHTA and CDR2 FQGNSA are derived from the germline V gene. Including cysteine and phenylalanine, the CDR3 has 14 amino acids. The sequence is cut down to CDR3 DNA, 42 bases in frame from base 1. General conclusions and limits of the study: Even with the large sequencing depth, rarefaction of the sorted-subset datasets indicated that sequencing was incomplete. Based on pairwise subsampling, the degree of clonotype sharing among donors was expected to be affected by sequencing depth. Higher generation probabilities were observed for clonotypes shared by all four sorted-subset donors than for non-shared clonotypes. Sampling was restricted to blood, and TCR repertoires in tissues likely differ from the TCR repertoires found in blood. Naive subsets generally had larger estimated clonotype richness than memory subsets. The genetic and exposure-history diversity represented was limited by the small number of donors. Sharing across four donors was observed for 5% to 6.5% of naive CD4, 3% to 3.5% of naive CD8, over 2% of memory CD4, and about 0.4% of memory CD8 clonotypes.

Using the deep immunoSEQ assay, multiplex PCR amplified TCR CDR3 regions from genomic DNA. Extracted genomic DNA from each cell subset was spread evenly across all wells of several immunoSEQ 96-well plates, with each plate serving as a replicate. For sorted subsets, each replicate PCR was loaded with 200 ng genomic DNA, equivalent to some 27,000 T cell genomes. The purified libraries were quantified using a Qubit 3.0 fluorometer, sized with a Bioanalyzer 2100, and then quantified again using the KAPA Library Quantification kit. Every immunoSEQ 96-well plate was sequenced on a separate single-read 150-cycle Illumina NextSeq 550 flow cell. As for how the authors treated the data: The immunoSEQ output contained only junctional sequences without quality scores, so filtering could not match that applied to full-length reads. Sequences were annotated with PyIR, a Python wrapper for IgBLAST v1.9, using IMGT germline references to assign V/J genes and CDR3. Any read was removed if the V/J assignment was weak (E-value above 1e-6), the CDR3 was missing, or the read contained stop codons, out-of-frame junctions, or ambiguous translated residues. V3J clonotypes were defined as sequences sharing the same inferred V gene, J gene, and CDR3 amino acid sequence. Percentage overlap between repertoires was calculated by dividing the number of shared unique clonotypes by the size of the smaller repertoire. Repertoire richness was assessed with RTK rarefaction, the Chao1 estimator, and Recon v2.1 estimates of unobserved clonotypes. Generation probabilities for all TCRbeta clonotypes obtained by the gDNA method from a handful of donors were computed using OLGA. Sourced from immuneACCESS, this table was stored by TCRdb with only in-frame sequences that have V and J called. A share of the clones is absent; for the studies checked, an unresolved V gene accounts for under half, and the remainder has no known explanation. V, J and clone size are taken as reported in that table, and D and trimming were inferred from the DNA itself. This sample lists approximately 1,000,000 clones; approximately 80% were detected once. The ten biggest clones cover more than 0.45% of the sample.

The donors were healthy, HIV-negative adults who had no recently reported acute infections or vaccinations. Every donor was a Caucasian adult living in Nashville, Tennessee, USA. Magnetic negative selection was used to enrich CD4+ T cells, after which naive cells were positively selected on CD45RA and the negative fraction became the memory subset. Blood was obtained by leukapheresis, after which PBMCs were separated by Ficoll-Histopaque density gradient centrifugation and cryopreserved in liquid nitrogen vapor phase. Analytical flow cytometry was used to check the purity and quantity of each magnetically sorted T cell population. Genomic DNA was isolated from every sorted fraction and measured by UV absorbance on a Nanodrop 2000c. Worth noting for this clone: Its antigen specificity is not known. One base away there is no much larger clone; base qualities are not given.

This chain is built from TRBV7-2 and TRBJ2-7; confidence is insufficient to name the D gene. Material: memory CD4+ T cells from PBMCs. Per the publication, the cell subset or site label means: CD45RA-negative fraction. The sequence derives from a young man in good health. Some clones in this sample may be carry-over from other donors' samples. The CDR3: CASSLGPSRYEQYF. The DNA sequence is as follows: TGTGCCAGCAGCTTAGGCCCCTCCCGCTACGAGCAGTACTTC. The reference TRBV7-2 and TRBJ2-7 proteins fill in what lies around the CDR3, so the full variable domain reads GAGVSQSPSNKVTEKGKDVELRCDPISGHTALYWYRQSLGQGLEFLIYFQGNSAPDKSGLPSDRFSAERTGGSVSTLTIQRTQQEDSAVYLCASSLGPSRYEQYFGPGTRLTVT.